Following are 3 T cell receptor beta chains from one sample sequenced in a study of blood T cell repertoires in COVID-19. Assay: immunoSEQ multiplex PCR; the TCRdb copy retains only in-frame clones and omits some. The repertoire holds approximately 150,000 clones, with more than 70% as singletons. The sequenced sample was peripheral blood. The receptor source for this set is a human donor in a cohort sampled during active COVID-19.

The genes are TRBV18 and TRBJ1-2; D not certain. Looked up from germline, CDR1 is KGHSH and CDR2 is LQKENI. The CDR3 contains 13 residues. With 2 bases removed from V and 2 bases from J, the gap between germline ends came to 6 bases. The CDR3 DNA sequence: TGTGCCAGCTCACCAGACGGGAACTATGGCTACACCTTC. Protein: CASSPDGNYGYTF.

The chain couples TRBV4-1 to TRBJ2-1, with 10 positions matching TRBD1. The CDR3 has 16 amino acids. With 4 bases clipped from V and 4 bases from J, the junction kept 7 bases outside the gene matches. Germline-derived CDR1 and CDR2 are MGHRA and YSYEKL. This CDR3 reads CASSLSTGGIYNEQFF. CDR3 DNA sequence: TGCGCCAGCAGCCTCTCGACAGGGGGCATTTACAATGAGCAGTTCTTC.

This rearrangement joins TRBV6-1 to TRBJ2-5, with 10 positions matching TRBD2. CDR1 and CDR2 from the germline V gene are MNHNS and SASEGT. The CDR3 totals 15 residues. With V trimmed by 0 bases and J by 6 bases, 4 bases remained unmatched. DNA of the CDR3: TGTGCCAGCAGTGAAGCGAGCGGGGGGGTAAAGACCCAGTACTTC. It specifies CASSEASGGVKTQYF.